The clone carrying this T cell receptor (beta chain) was picked up one time. The germline V gene encodes CDR1 SGHNT and CDR2 YENEEA. This CDR3 spans 16 amino acids. V lost 2 bases to trimming and J lost 1 base, with 14 bases between them. The data stem from a study of blood T cell repertoires in COVID-19. Data came from immunoSEQ multiplex PCR; TCRdb stores just in-frame clones and leaves some out. The table lists some 200,000 clones, 85% to 90% of them singletons, with 3% to 4% in the top ten. Sequencing input: PBMCs or T cells enriched from blood (not recorded which). The clonotype comes from a woman under 30 in a cohort exposed to, infected with or recovered from COVID-19 (not recorded which). V gene TRBV11-3 combines with J gene TRBJ1-1, with D hard to call. The CDR3 DNA sequence: TGTGCCAGCAGCTTAATCCCCCGACAACCGAACACTGAAGCTTTCTTT. Encoded protein: CASSLIPRQPNTEAFF. Based on the CDR3 plus reference TRBV11-3 and TRBJ1-1, the full variable domain is EAGVVQSPRYKIIEKKQPVAFWCNPISGHNTLYWYLQNLGQGPELLIRYENEEAVDDSQLPKDRFSAERLKGVDSTLKIQPAELGDSAVYLCASSLIPRQPNTEAFFGQGTRLTVV.